Following are 19 T cell receptor beta chains from one sample sequenced in a study of T-cell reconstitution after alpha-beta-depleted transplantation in children. The TCRbeta library incorporated unique molecular identifiers. TCRdb reprocessed the PCR reads via MiXCR and lists one record per CDR3 protein. Among fewer than 450,000 distinct CDR3 sequences listed, roughly 17% were seen once. The sequences come from PBMCs, mostly from graft donor cells, collected 360 days after TCRalphabeta/CD19-depleted stem cell transplant. Every receptor here comes from a male patient between 2 and 15 years old who had a stem cell transplant for acute lymphoblastic leukemia, so the T cells may come from the graft donor.

This sequence joins TRBV27 and TRBJ2-7, with D possibly matching TRBD2 (6 bases). This CDR3 has 14 amino acids. V shed 3 bases and J shed 2 bases, with 11 bases lying between them. The germline V gene encodes CDR1 MNHEY and CDR2 SMNVEV (reference sequence). The CDR3 is CASSFGSGAYEQYF. As DNA, the CDR3 is TGTGCCAGCAGTTTCGGGTCGGGAGCCTACGAGCAGTACTTC.

This clonotype was found a few times. The rearrangement joins TRBV12-3 or TRBV12-4 to TRBJ2-5; 9 bases are shared with TRBD1. V shed 6 bases, J shed 3 bases, and the junction held 2 bases outside the gene matches. This CDR3 spans 13 amino acids. CDR3 residues: CASRRTGEETQYF. Written as DNA, the CDR3 is TGTGCCAGCAGGCGGACAGGGGAAGAGACCCAGTACTTC.

This clonotype was seen more than once but under ten times. The V and J genes are TRBV11-3 and TRBJ2-1; D unresolved. This CDR3 region has 13 residues. Germline V gene lookup returns CDR1 SGHNT and CDR2 YENEEA. Trimming pared 3 bases from V and 9 bases from J, leaving 12 bases between. In nucleotides, the CDR3 is TGTGCCAGCAGCTTGTTCCCGGATGGTGAGCAGTTCTTC. Translation gives CASSLFPDGEQFF.

This clonotype showed up just a few times. The chain uses TRBV29-1 and TRBJ2-7; D is tentatively TRBD1 or TRBD2 (6 bases each). Germline loops: CDR1 SQVTM, CDR2 ANQGSEA. V lost 4 bases, J lost 2 bases, and 15 bases lay in between. The length of the CDR3 is 14 residues. CDR3 region: CSVVGGQSPYEQYF. CDR3 in DNA: TGCAGCGTTGTCGGGGGCCAATCCCCCTACGAGCAGTACTTC.

This chain links TRBV7-2 with TRBJ1-6; a weak D match, TRBD1 (6 bases). V shed 8 bases and J shed 9 bases, with 26 bases lying between them. Germline values: CDR1 SGHTA, CDR2 FQGNSA. This CDR3 contains 17 residues. The CDR3 sequence: CASCYLTGMGTGSPLHF. The CDR3 DNA reads as TGTGCCAGCTGCTATCTAACAGGGATGGGTACCGGTTCACCCCTCCACTTT. The variable domain in full, completed from reference TRBV7-2 and TRBJ1-6, reads GAGVSQSPSNKVTEKGKDVELRCDPISGHTALYWYRQSLGQGLEFLIYFQGNSAPDKSGLPSDRFSAERTGGSVSTLTIQRTQQEDSAVYLCASCYLTGMGTGSPLHFGNGTRLTVT.

The rearrangement links TRBV6-5 to TRBJ2-5; 7 bases are a match to TRBD1. The CDR3 spans 14 residues. Germline CDR1 reads MNHEY; CDR2 reads SVGAGI. With 2 bases clipped from V and 5 bases from J, the junction kept 5 bases outside the gene matches. This CDR3 is CASSYGATGETQYF. CDR3 bases: TGTGCCAGCAGTTACGGGGCGACAGGGGAGACCCAGTACTTC.

This clonotype was counted between two and nine times. V is TRBV15 and J is TRBJ2-7; D is possibly TRBD1 (6 bases). The CDR3 consists of 15 residues. The V gene lost 1 base and the J gene lost 5 bases, with 15 bases spanning the gap. Germline CDR1 is LNHNV and CDR2 is YYDKDF (reference sequence). CDR3: CATSRARGVGDEQYF. In DNA, the CDR3 is TGTGCCACCAGCAGAGCCAGGGGAGTGGGCGACGAGCAGTACTTC.

This rearrangement joins TRBV5-4 to TRBJ1-5; D gene uncertain. V was shortened by 0 bases and J by 8 bases, with 9 bases between the two germline ends. Germline assignment: CDR1 SGHNT and CDR2 YYREEE (reference sequence). The CDR3 loop spans 13 amino acids. In nucleotides, the CDR3 is TGTGCCAGCAGCTTGGGCCCCGTTGAGCCCCAGCATTTT. The encoded protein is CASSLGPVEPQHF.

Only a few counts were recorded for this clonotype. J is TRBJ2-7 and V is TRBV5-1; D is possibly TRBD2 (5 bases). Per germline, CDR1 SGHRS and CDR2 YFSETQ. Trimming took off 7 bases at V and 2 bases at J, with 16 bases between the two ends. The CDR3 loop spans 14 amino acids. CDR3 sequence: CASGEGFGAYEQYF. CDR3 DNA: TGCGCCAGCGGAGAGGGATTCGGGGCCTACGAGCAGTACTTC.

This clonotype turned up a few times. The V and J genes are TRBV10-3 and TRBJ2-3; TRBD2 agrees at 9 bases. Trimming cost V 8 bases and J 0 bases; bases outside gene matches: 3. Germline CDR1 ENHRY, CDR2 SYGVKD. There are 14 residues in the CDR3. The DNA of the CDR3 is TGTGCCATCCGCGGGGGGGCTAGCACAGATACGCAGTATTTT. Its translation: CAIRGGASTDTQYF.

This clonotype was seen a few times. This sequence joins TRBV9 and TRBJ2-3, with 8 positions matching TRBD2. The CDR3 contains 14 residues. Germline trimming cut 0 bases from V and 6 bases from J; bases unmatched to any gene: 3. CDR1 and CDR2 from the germline V gene are SGDLS and YYNGEE. The CDR3 spells CASSVGGGRDTQYF. CDR3 in DNA: TGTGCCAGCAGCGTAGGGGGCGGGAGGGATACGCAGTATTTT.

The chain combines TRBV24-1 with TRBJ2-6; TRBD2 aligns across 11 bases. The CDR3 length is 18 residues. Germline lookup yields CDR1 KGHDR and CDR2 SFDVKD. The trim removed 4 bases at V and 2 bases at J, leaving 6 bases unmatched. CDR3 region: CATSDRLAGRAGANVLTF. DNA for the CDR3: TGTGCCACCAGTGACCGACTAGCGGGAAGAGCTGGGGCCAACGTCCTGACTTTC.

The genes are TRBV12-3 or TRBV12-4 and TRBJ2-7; possible D gene TRBD1, 5 bases. V lost 2 bases, J lost 5 bases, and 13 bases lay in between. The CDR3 loop spans 14 amino acids. Written as DNA, the CDR3 is TGTGCCAGCAGTTTAAGCACAGGCCACGACGAGCAGTACTTC. It translates to CASSLSTGHDEQYF.

J is TRBJ2-7 and V is TRBV3-1; no clear D. V lost 4 bases and J 2 bases, leaving 12 bases between the germline ends. The CDR3 has 14 amino acids. CDR1 and CDR2 from the germline V gene are LGHDT and YNNKEL (reference sequence). CDR3 sequence (DNA): TGTGCCAGCAGCCGGACCCAATCTGCCTACGAGCAGTACTTC. Translation gives CASSRTQSAYEQYF.

The sample holds a few counts of this clonotype. This chain links TRBV15 with TRBJ2-1, with 10 bases identical to TRBD1. The J segment lost 8 bases and the V segment lost 1 base, leaving 8 bases of the junction unmatched. The germline CDR1 and CDR2 sequences are LNHNV and YYDKDF (reference sequence). CDR3 length equals 16 residues. The chain's CDR3 is CATSRGQRQGAYEQFF. CDR3 sequence (DNA): TGTGCCACCAGCAGAGGGCAGAGACAGGGGGCATATGAGCAGTTCTTC. Full variable domain (outside the CDR3, taken from reference TRBV15 and TRBJ2-1): DAMVIQNPRYQVTQFGKPVTLSCSQTLNHNVMYWYQQKSSQAPKLLFHYYDKDFNNEADTPDNFQSRRPNTSFCFLDIRSPGLGDTAMYLCATSRGQRQGAYEQFFGPGTRLTVL.

In this sample, this clonotype turned up many times. The chain links TRBV5-1 to TRBJ1-1, with TRBD1 as a possible D gene (6 bases). CDR3 length equals 15 residues. The ends were cut back, 0 bases at V and 1 base at J, with 10 bases in the middle. CDR1 and CDR2 (germline): SGHRS, YFSETQ. As DNA, the CDR3 is TGCGCCAGCAGCTTGGCCGCCAGGGGGAACACTGAAGCTTTCTTT. Residues: CASSLAARGNTEAFF.

V is TRBV5-1 and J is TRBJ2-7; tentative D call: TRBD1 (6 bases). The CDR3 has 15 amino acids. Germline lookup yields CDR1 SGHRS and CDR2 YFSETQ. With 4 bases removed from V and 2 bases from J, the gap between germline ends came to 16 bases. CDR3 region: CASSPDGQWTYEQYF. CDR3 sequence (DNA): TGCGCCAGCAGCCCGGACGGACAGTGGACCTACGAGCAGTACTTC.

There are a few counts of this clonotype. This rearrangement joins TRBV5-1 to TRBJ1-2, with TRBD1 matching 9 bases. Trimming removed 5 bases from V and 2 bases from J; junction bases left unmatched: 13. The CDR3 runs to 17 residues. The V gene's germline CDR1 is SGHRS and CDR2 YFSETQ. The CDR3 bases are TGCGCCAGCAGGAACTTGGAGCGGGACAGGGAGAACTATGGCTACACCTTC. Encoded protein: CASRNLERDRENYGYTF.

The V call is TRBV7-2, the J call TRBJ2-7, with 8 bases identical to TRBD2. Germline V gene lookup returns CDR1 SGHTA and CDR2 FQGNSA. The trim removed 2 bases at V and 3 bases at J, leaving 9 bases unmatched. The CDR3 consists of 16 residues. The CDR3 sequence is CASSLSPGLGIYEQYF. The DNA for the CDR3 is TGTGCCAGCAGCTTATCCCCGGGACTAGGGATCTACGAGCAGTACTTC.